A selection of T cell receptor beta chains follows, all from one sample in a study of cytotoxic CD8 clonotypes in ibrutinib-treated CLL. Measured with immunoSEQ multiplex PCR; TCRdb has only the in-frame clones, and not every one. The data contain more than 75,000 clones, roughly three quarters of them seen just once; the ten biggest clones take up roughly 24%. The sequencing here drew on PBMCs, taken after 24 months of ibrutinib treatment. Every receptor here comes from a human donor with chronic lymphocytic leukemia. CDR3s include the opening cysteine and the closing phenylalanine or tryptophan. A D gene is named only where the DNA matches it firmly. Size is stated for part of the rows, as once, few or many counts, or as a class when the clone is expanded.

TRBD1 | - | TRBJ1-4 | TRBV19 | TGTGCCAGTAGTACTCAACCGGGACAGGCGACAACTAATGAAAAACTGTTTTTT | CASSTQPGQATTNEKLFF
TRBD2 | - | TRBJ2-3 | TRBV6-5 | TGTGCCAGCACTCCTGGACTAGCGGGGGACGATACGCAGTATTTT | CASTPGLAGDDTQYF
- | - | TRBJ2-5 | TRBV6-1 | TGTGCCAGCAGTGAAGTAGGGGTCGGGGAGACCCAGTACTTC | CASSEVGVGETQYF
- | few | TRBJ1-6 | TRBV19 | TGTGCCAGTAGTAGGAGTTCGAATTCACCCCTCCACTTT | CASSRSSNSPLHF
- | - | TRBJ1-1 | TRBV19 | TGTGCCAGTAGTACCCTGGGCAGGGCCACTGAAGCTTTCTTT | CASSTLGRATEAFF
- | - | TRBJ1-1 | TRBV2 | TGTGCCAGCAGACAGGACAGAATGAACACTGAAGCTTTCTTT | CASRQDRMNTEAFF
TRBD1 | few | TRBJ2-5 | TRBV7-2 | TGTGCCAGCAGCTTAATGGGGAGAGGGGGCTACCAAGAGACCCAGTACTTC | CASSLMGRGGYQETQYF
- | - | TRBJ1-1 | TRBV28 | TGTGCCAGCATTCTTGCCAAGATGGACACTGAAGCTTTCTTT | CASILAKMDTEAFF
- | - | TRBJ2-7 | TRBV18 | TGTGCCAGCTCACCTGAGATTTTCTACGAGCAGTACTTC | CASSPEIFYEQYF
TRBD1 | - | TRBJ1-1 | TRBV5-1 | TGCGCCAGCAGCCCCGGGACAGGCAACACTGAAGCTTTCTTT | CASSPGTGNTEAFF
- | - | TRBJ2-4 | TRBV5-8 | TGTGCCAGCAGCCCAAAACCGGGCCTATGGAACATTCAGTACTTC | CASSPKPGLWNIQYF
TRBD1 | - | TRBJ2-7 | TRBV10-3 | TGTGCCATCAGAGGGACAGGGGGGATCCCCTACGAGCAGTACTTC | CAIRGTGGIPYEQYF
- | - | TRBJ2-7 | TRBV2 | TGTGCCAGCAGTGACTCGAGGGGTAGTACGAGGCTCTACGAGCAGTACTTC | CASSDSRGSTRLYEQYF
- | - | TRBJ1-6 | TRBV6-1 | TGTGCCAGCAGTGCTGGGAATGACAATTCACCCCTCCACTTT | CASSAGNDNSPLHF
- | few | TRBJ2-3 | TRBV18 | TGTGCCAGCTCACCACCGTTACGGGGAGAAGATACGCAGTATTTT | CASSPPLRGEDTQYF
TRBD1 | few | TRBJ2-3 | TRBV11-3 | TGTGCCAGCAGCCCCGGGACAGGTGGGGTAGATACGCAGTATTTT | CASSPGTGGVDTQYF
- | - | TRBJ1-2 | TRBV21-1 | TGTGCCAGCGCCCAAAAGGGGAGGGCCCACCCAAAGAGGGGCTACACCTTC | CASAQKGRAHPKRGYTF
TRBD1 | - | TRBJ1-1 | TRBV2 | TGTGCCAGCAGCCGACAGGGGATGGACACTGAAGCTTTCTTT | CASSRQGMDTEAFF
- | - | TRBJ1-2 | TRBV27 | TGTGCCAGCAGTTTCGGTCCCCCGAACTATGGCTACACCTTC | CASSFGPPNYGYTF
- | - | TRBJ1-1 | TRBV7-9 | TGTGCCAGCAGCTTGGGTACAGTTGGGGCCAACACTGAAGCTTTCTTT | CASSLGTVGANTEAFF